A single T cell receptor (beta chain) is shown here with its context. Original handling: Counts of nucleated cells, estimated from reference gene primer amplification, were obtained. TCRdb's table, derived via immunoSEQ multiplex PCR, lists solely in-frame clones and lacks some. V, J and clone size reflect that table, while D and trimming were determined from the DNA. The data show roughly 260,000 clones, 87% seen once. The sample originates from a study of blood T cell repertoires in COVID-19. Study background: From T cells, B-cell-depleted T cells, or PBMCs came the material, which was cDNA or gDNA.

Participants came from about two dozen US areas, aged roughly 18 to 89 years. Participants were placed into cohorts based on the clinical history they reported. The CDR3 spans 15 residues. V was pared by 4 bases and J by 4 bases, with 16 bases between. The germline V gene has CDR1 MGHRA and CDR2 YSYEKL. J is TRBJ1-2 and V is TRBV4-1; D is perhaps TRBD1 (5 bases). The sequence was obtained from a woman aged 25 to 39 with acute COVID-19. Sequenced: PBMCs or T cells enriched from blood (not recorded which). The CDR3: CASSPSNTGTYGYTF. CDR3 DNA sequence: TGCGCCAGCAGCCCCTCTAACACAGGTACCTATGGCTACACCTTC.